A selection of T cell receptor beta chains follows, all from one sample in a study of regulatory T cells in long-lasting Graves disease. TCRdb reanalysed the multiplex PCR reads using MiXCR and keeps one entry per CDR3 protein. The sample comprises under 500,000 distinct CDR3 sequences, less than 25% of which are singletons, and 7% to 10% rests with the top ten. Specimen: peripheral blood mononuclear cells (PBMCs), collected when the disease was refractory, from a patient treated with antithyroid drugs. Receptor source: a female donor with Graves disease. CDR3s include the opening cysteine and the closing phenylalanine or tryptophan. Fields, in order: D gene, V gene, J gene, CDR3 protein. A D gene is named only where the DNA matches it firmly.

d_call: TRBD2; v_call: TRBV28; j_call: TRBJ2-2; cdr3_aa: CASRTSAGINTGELFF
d_call: .; v_call: TRBV7-2; j_call: TRBJ2-2; cdr3_aa: CASSLGGLGFTGELFF
d_call: .; v_call: TRBV27; j_call: TRBJ2-7; cdr3_aa: CASSNPPGPAVYEQYF
d_call: .; v_call: TRBV9; j_call: TRBJ1-1; cdr3_aa: CASSVAAMNTEAFF
d_call: .; v_call: TRBV10-3; j_call: TRBJ1-6; cdr3_aa: CAISRDTASYNSPLHF
d_call: .; v_call: TRBV6-1; j_call: TRBJ2-3; cdr3_aa: CASRGYPDTQYF
d_call: .; v_call: TRBV7-6; j_call: TRBJ2-2; cdr3_aa: CASSGRGTGELFF
d_call: .; v_call: TRBV28; j_call: TRBJ1-5; cdr3_aa: CANKTSHSNQPQHF
d_call: .; v_call: TRBV11-2; j_call: TRBJ1-1; cdr3_aa: CASSLTGWPEAFF
d_call: .; v_call: TRBV13; j_call: TRBJ2-2; cdr3_aa: CASSRDGGPGANTGELFF
d_call: .; v_call: TRBV3-1; j_call: TRBJ2-7; cdr3_aa: CASSQAGGDYEQYF
d_call: .; v_call: TRBV24-1; j_call: TRBJ1-5; cdr3_aa: CATSDSLGQPQHF
d_call: TRBD2; v_call: TRBV28; j_call: TRBJ2-7; cdr3_aa: CASRTSGRLGEQYF
d_call: .; v_call: TRBV5-1; j_call: TRBJ2-5; cdr3_aa: CASSYGRTQETQYF
d_call: .; v_call: TRBV6-1; j_call: TRBJ2-4; cdr3_aa: CASRGAGTSLAKNIQYF
d_call: .; v_call: TRBV29-1; j_call: TRBJ1-1; cdr3_aa: CSVDSYTEAFF
d_call: .; v_call: TRBV6-1; j_call: TRBJ1-1; cdr3_aa: CASSITPNTEAFF
d_call: TRBD2; v_call: TRBV6-1; j_call: TRBJ2-7; cdr3_aa: CASSPVPGLAEYEQYF
d_call: TRBD1; v_call: TRBV28; j_call: TRBJ1-5; cdr3_aa: CASKMTGGNQPQHF
d_call: TRBD2; v_call: TRBV28; j_call: TRBJ2-1; cdr3_aa: CASSSGTSTYNEQFF
d_call: .; v_call: TRBV28; j_call: TRBJ2-1; cdr3_aa: CASRAHHQIEQFF
d_call: .; v_call: TRBV6-1; j_call: TRBJ1-2; cdr3_aa: CASSPGRPGTYGYTF
d_call: .; v_call: TRBV28; j_call: TRBJ1-6; cdr3_aa: CASCMSLGGGSPLHF
d_call: .; v_call: TRBV29-1; j_call: TRBJ2-5; cdr3_aa: CSVLQETQYF
d_call: .; v_call: TRBV19; j_call: TRBJ1-5; cdr3_aa: CASSTHQGRPDQPQHF
d_call: .; v_call: TRBV6-5; j_call: TRBJ1-6; cdr3_aa: CASSYSVTENSPLHF
d_call: .; v_call: TRBV12-5; j_call: TRBJ2-2; cdr3_aa: CASGLTPRDTGELFF
d_call: .; v_call: TRBV7-2; j_call: TRBJ2-7; cdr3_aa: CASSPSLFWVQYF
d_call: TRBD2; v_call: TRBV19; j_call: TRBJ2-1; cdr3_aa: CASRRGPSLSGTSGPNEQFF
d_call: .; v_call: TRBV7-8; j_call: TRBJ1-4; cdr3_aa: CASSLAPGSNEKLFF
d_call: .; v_call: TRBV6-1; j_call: TRBJ1-1; cdr3_aa: CASSGLVNTEAFF
d_call: .; v_call: TRBV28; j_call: TRBJ1-2; cdr3_aa: CATRRTATNYGYTF
d_call: TRBD2; v_call: TRBV6-1; j_call: TRBJ2-5; cdr3_aa: CASSPERRAGGRKTQYF